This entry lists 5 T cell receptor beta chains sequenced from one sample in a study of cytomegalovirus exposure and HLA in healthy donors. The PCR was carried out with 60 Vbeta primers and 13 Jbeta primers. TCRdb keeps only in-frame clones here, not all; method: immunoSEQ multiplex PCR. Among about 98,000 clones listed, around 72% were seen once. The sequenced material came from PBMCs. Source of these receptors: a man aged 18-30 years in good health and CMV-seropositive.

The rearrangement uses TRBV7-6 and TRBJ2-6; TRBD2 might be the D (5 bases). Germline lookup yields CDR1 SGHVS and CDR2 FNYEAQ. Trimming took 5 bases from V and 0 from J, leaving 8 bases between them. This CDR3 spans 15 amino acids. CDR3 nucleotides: TGTGCCAGCAGCCGCAGCGGCTCTGGGGCCAACGTCCTGACTTTC. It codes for CASSRSGSGANVLTF.

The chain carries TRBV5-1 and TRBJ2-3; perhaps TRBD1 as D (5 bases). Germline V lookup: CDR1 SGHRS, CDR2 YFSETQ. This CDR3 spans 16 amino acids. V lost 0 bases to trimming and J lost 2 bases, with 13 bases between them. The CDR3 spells CASSLEFRVPTDTQYF. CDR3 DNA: TGCGCCAGCAGCTTGGAATTCAGGGTCCCCACAGATACGCAGTATTTT.

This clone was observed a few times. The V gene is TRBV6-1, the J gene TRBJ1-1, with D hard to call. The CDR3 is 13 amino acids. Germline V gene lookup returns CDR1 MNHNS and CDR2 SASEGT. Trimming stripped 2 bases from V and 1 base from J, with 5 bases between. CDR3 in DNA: TGTGCCAGCAGTGAATCAGGGAACACTGAAGCTTTCTTT. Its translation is CASSESGNTEAFF.

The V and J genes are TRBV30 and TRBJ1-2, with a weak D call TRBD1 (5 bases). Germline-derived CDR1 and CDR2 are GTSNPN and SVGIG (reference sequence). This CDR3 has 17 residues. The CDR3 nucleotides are TGTGCAGTCCGGGGGGTTGGCTCCCGTGACACGTACTATGGCTACACCTTC. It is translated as CAVRGVGSRDTYYGYTF.

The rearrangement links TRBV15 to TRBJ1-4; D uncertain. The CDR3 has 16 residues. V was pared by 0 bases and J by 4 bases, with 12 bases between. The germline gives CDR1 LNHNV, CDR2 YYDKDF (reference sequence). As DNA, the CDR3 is TGTGCCACCAGCAGAGAGGGAGGACGGTTTAATGAAAAACTGTTTTTT. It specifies CATSREGGRFNEKLFF. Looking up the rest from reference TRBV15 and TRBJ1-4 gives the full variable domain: DAMVIQNPRYQVTQFGKPVTLSCSQTLNHNVMYWYQQKSSQAPKLLFHYYDKDFNNEADTPDNFQSRRPNTSFCFLDIRSPGLGDTAMYLCATSREGGRFNEKLFFGSGTQLSVL.